Listed here are 28 T cell receptor beta chains from one sample, sequenced in a study of cytomegalovirus exposure and HLA in healthy donors. Both 60 Vbeta primers and 13 Jbeta primers went into the PCR. Here immunoSEQ multiplex PCR was the method, and the copy in TCRdb shows in-frame clones only, minus some. The sample contains over 90,000 clones, 64% of which appear only once. Sequencing used PBMCs. The receptors were gathered from a man aged 60-69 years in good health and CMV-seronegative.

This clone was recorded once. The chain carries TRBV2 and TRBJ2-4; D perhaps matches TRBD1 (6 bases). The V end lost 3 bases, the J end lost 7 bases, and 10 bases lay between the germline ends. This CDR3 has 13 amino acids. The germline CDR1 and CDR2 sequences are SNHLY and FYNNEI. CDR3 sequence: CASSDRGRNIQYF. In nucleotides, the CDR3 is TGTGCCAGCAGTGACAGGGGACGGAACATTCAGTACTTC.

The chain links TRBV28 to TRBJ1-3, with D perhaps matching TRBD1 (6 bases). The V and J ends lost 4 bases and 8 bases respectively, with 12 bases between them. The CDR3 is 13 residues long. Germline V gene lookup returns CDR1 MDHEN and CDR2 SYDVKM. CDR3 loop: CASSSGHLYTIYF. In nucleotides, the CDR3 is TGTGCCAGCAGTTCGGGACACCTATACACCATATATTTT.

V gene TRBV9 combines with J gene TRBJ1-5; no definite D call. Germline CDR1 SGDLS, CDR2 YYNGEE. The germline V and J ends were trimmed by 1 base and 4 bases, with 6 bases remaining between them. This CDR3 comprises 13 residues. The CDR3 region is CASSVRGNQPQHF. The CDR3 DNA is TGTGCCAGCAGCGTACGAGGGAATCAGCCCCAGCATTTT.

Written as DNA, the CDR3 is TGTGCCAGCAGTGACACAGGGGATCGGTCCTACGAGCAGTACTTC. Encoded protein: CASSDTGDRSYEQYF. This chain uses TRBV25-1 with TRBJ2-7; 7 nucleotides align to TRBD1. Germline loops: CDR1 MGHDK, CDR2 SYGVNS. The V and J ends lost 3 bases and 1 base, in that order; junction bases with no gene match: 6. The CDR3 spans 15 residues.

The chain recombines TRBV11-2 with TRBJ1-4, with 8 bases fitting TRBD1. The V gene's germline CDR1 is SGHAT and CDR2 FQNNGV. J gave up 7 bases and V 4 bases, and 14 bases lay outside the gene matches. The CDR3 extends over 17 amino acids. CDR3 sequence reads: CASSSYSWTGLGEKLFF. CDR3 DNA sequence: TGTGCCAGCAGCTCCTACTCCTGGACAGGGTTGGGTGAAAAACTGTTTTTT.

Concerning this clone itself: At one of its ends the junction is not consistent with the germline gene, which may arise from a read error. The V call is TRBV7-9, the J call TRBJ2-1, with TRBD2 matching 11 bases. This CDR3 contains 17 residues. CDR1 and CDR2 (germline): SEHNR, FQNEAQ (reference sequence). Written as DNA, the CDR3 is TGTTCCAGCAGCTCGAATCTAGCGGGGGGCCACTACAATGAGCAGTTCTTC. Translating it yields CSSSSNLAGGHYNEQFF.

This clone was picked up a small number of times. The chain is built from TRBV5-6 and TRBJ2-7; possible D gene TRBD1, 6 bases. Germline CDR1 is SGHDT and CDR2 is YYEEEE. Trimming removed 1 base at V and 5 bases at J, with 16 bases between. The CDR3 has 15 residues. Here the CDR3 DNA reads TGTGCCAGCAGCTTGTTTTCCAACAGGGTTGACGAGCAGTACTTC. Translating it yields CASSLFSNRVDEQYF.

This clone was counted a single time. The chain links TRBV11-2 to TRBJ2-7, with 9 bases fitting TRBD2. The CDR3 spans 15 residues. Germline assignment: CDR1 SGHAT and CDR2 FQNNGV. J lost 2 bases, V lost 2 bases, and 4 bases had no gene match. CDR3 protein: CASSLTLAGTYEQYF. In DNA, the CDR3 is TGTGCCAGCAGCTTAACGCTAGCGGGAACCTACGAGCAGTACTTC.

The genes are TRBV2 and TRBJ1-2; D gene ambiguous. The CDR3 runs 12 residues. Germline V lookup: CDR1 SNHLY, CDR2 FYNNEI. Trimming left V 4 bases short and J 4 bases short, with 7 bases between. CDR3 sequence: CASSVEAYGYTF. The CDR3 DNA sequence: TGTGCCAGCAGTGTAGAGGCCTATGGCTACACCTTC.

The chain joins TRBV18 to TRBJ2-2; 8 nucleotides match TRBD1. With 3 bases clipped from V and 4 bases from J, the junction kept 16 bases outside the gene matches. The CDR3 is 19 amino acids. CDR1 is KGHSH and CDR2 is LQKENI in the germline V gene. The CDR3 DNA reads as TGTGCCAGCTCACCCTTCCAGGGGGCGAAAATTTCCGGCACCGGGGAGCTGTTTTTT. Its protein is CASSPFQGAKISGTGELFF. The complete variable domain, with remaining parts taken from reference TRBV18 and TRBJ2-2, reads NAGVMQNPRHLVRRRGQEARLRCSPMKGHSHVYWYRQLPEEGLKFMVYLQKENIIDESGMPKERFSAEFPKEGPSILRIQQVVRGDSAAYFCASSPFQGAKISGTGELFFGEGSRLTVL.

The rearrangement uses TRBV14 and TRBJ2-3, with TRBD2 matching over 11 bases. V dropped 4 bases and J dropped 3; count of bases not matched to a gene: 12. The germline CDR1 and CDR2 sequences are SGHDN and FVKESK. This CDR3 contains 18 residues. In nucleotides, the CDR3 is TGTGCCAGCAGCCCCGGGACTAGCGGCACTTGGGGGACAGATACGCAGTATTTT. Its protein is CASSPGTSGTWGTDTQYF.

The V and J genes are TRBV6-4 and TRBJ1-1; perhaps TRBD1 as D (6 bases). Deletions cut 3 bases from V and 1 base from J, with 6 bases between. The CDR3 is made up of 13 amino acids. CDR1 MRHNA and CDR2 SNTAGT come from the germline V gene. CDR3 amino acids: CASSETGNTEAFF. As DNA, the CDR3 is TGTGCCAGCAGTGAGACAGGGAACACTGAAGCTTTCTTT.

The chain recombines TRBV6-4 with TRBJ2-3; a possible D gene is TRBD2 (5 bases). Trimming stripped 8 bases from V and 4 bases from J, with 13 bases between. Germline values: CDR1 MRHNA, CDR2 SNTAGT. This CDR3 contains 13 residues. CDR3 loop: CASAPDSADTQYF. CDR3 nucleotide sequence: TGTGCCAGCGCCCCCGATAGCGCAGATACGCAGTATTTT.

The rearrangement links TRBV7-3 to TRBJ1-6, with D perhaps matching TRBD1 (5 bases). Germline V lookup: CDR1 SGHTA, CDR2 FQGTGA. Trimming took 1 base from V and 7 from J, leaving 14 bases between them. The CDR3 sequence is 16 residues long. CDR3 loop: CASSLRARGLNSPLHF. The DNA for the CDR3 is TGTGCCAGCAGCTTAAGGGCTAGGGGTCTCAATTCACCCCTCCACTTT.

The V and J genes are TRBV27 and TRBJ2-3, with 9 nucleotides matching TRBD2. Germline CDR1 and CDR2: MNHEY and SMNVEV (reference sequence). With 4 bases clipped from V and 6 bases from J, the junction kept 20 bases outside the gene matches. This CDR3 has 19 amino acids. CDR3 residues: CASSSPIGIAGAPGDTQYF. As DNA, the CDR3 is TGTGCCAGCAGTTCCCCTATAGGAATAGCGGGGGCCCCCGGGGATACGCAGTATTTT.

V is TRBV5-4 and J is TRBJ2-3, with D tentatively TRBD1 (5 bases). From germline, CDR1 is SGHNT and CDR2 YYREEE (reference sequence). V was clipped by 6 bases and J by 1 base, with 12 bases between them. The CDR3 runs 14 residues. CDR3 DNA: TGTGCCAGCACCACCTGGGGCCGCACAGATACGCAGTATTTT. Protein product: CASTTWGRTDTQYF.

The chain carries TRBV2 and TRBJ1-2; tentative D call: TRBD1 (5 bases). The CDR3 sequence is 14 residues long. Germline lookup yields CDR1 SNHLY and CDR2 FYNNEI. The V end was cut by 4 bases, the J end by 4 bases, with 13 bases between. The CDR3 loop is CASSAEGRGYGYTF. The CDR3, as DNA: TGTGCCAGCAGTGCGGAGGGACGCGGCTATGGCTACACCTTC.

The chain couples TRBV7-6 to TRBJ2-1, with a tentative D call TRBD2 (5 bases). The CDR3 length is 13 residues. Trimming cost V 1 base and J 8 bases, with 9 bases left between them. Germline V gene sequence: CDR1 SGHVS, CDR2 FNYEAQ. The CDR3 DNA reads as TGTGCCAGCAGCTTAGACCAGAGGGATGAGCAGTTCTTC. As protein: CASSLDQRDEQFF.

CDR3 bases: TGCGCCAGCAGCCAATGGTTCTCAGCGAAAGAGACCCAGTACTTC. Translated, it gives CASSQWFSAKETQYF. This chain links TRBV4-1 with TRBJ2-5; D gene uncertain. Germline lookup yields CDR1 MGHRA and CDR2 YSYEKL. The CDR3 contains 15 residues. Trimming removed 2 bases from V and 3 bases from J, with 13 bases in between.

In this sample, this clone turned up a few times. The chain carries TRBV19 and TRBJ1-1, with D maybe TRBD1 (6 bases). CDR3 length: 14 amino acids. V gave up 7 bases and J gave up 1 base, with 13 bases separating them. Germline assignment: CDR1 LNHDA and CDR2 SQIVND (reference sequence). In DNA form, the CDR3 reads TGTGCCAGTACCCTAGGACAGCAGAACACTGAAGCTTTCTTT. Amino acids: CASTLGQQNTEAFF.

This chain connects TRBV5-1 to TRBJ2-1; TRBD1 matches at 9 bases. The CDR3 loop spans 16 amino acids. The V segment lost 4 bases and the J segment 2 bases; nucleotides outside the gene matches: 7. The germline gives CDR1 SGHRS, CDR2 YFSETQ. CDR3 DNA sequence: TGCGCCAGCAGCCAATATACAGGGGGCCCCTACAATGAGCAGTTCTTC. Translating gives CASSQYTGGPYNEQFF.

In its sample, this clone was seen a few times. The chain is built from TRBV9 and TRBJ2-1, with D unresolved. The CDR3 is 13 residues long. Germline CDR1 is SGDLS and CDR2 is YYNGEE. Deletions cut 7 bases from V and 6 bases from J, with 14 bases between. The CDR3 DNA reads as TGTGCCAGCTCGCTACGCCAGGCCAATGAGCAGTTCTTC. This sequence encodes CASSLRQANEQFF.

The chain couples TRBV9 to TRBJ2-5, with D tentatively TRBD2 (6 bases). The CDR3 runs to 13 residues. Germline lookup yields CDR1 SGDLS and CDR2 YYNGEE. Trimming shortened V by 4 bases and J by 2 bases, and 9 bases separated the two germline ends. The CDR3 bases are TGTGCCAGCAGCTTAAGCGGGCAAGAGACCCAGTACTTC. Translated, it gives CASSLSGQETQYF.

The chain is built from TRBV5-6 and TRBJ2-3; D ambiguous. V lost 2 bases, J lost 1 base, and 14 bases lay in between. Per the germline V gene, CDR1 is SGHDT and CDR2 is YYEEEE. The CDR3 covers 16 residues. CDR3 DNA sequence: TGTGCCAGCAGCTTAGCCCCCTCGGTTGGCACAGATACGCAGTATTTT. It encodes CASSLAPSVGTDTQYF.

J is TRBJ1-5 and V is TRBV2; a possible D gene is TRBD1 (6 bases). Trimming pared 6 bases from V and 3 bases from J, leaving 12 bases between. CDR3 size: 14 residues. Germline CDR1 reads SNHLY; CDR2 reads FYNNEI. CDR3 DNA sequence: TGTGCCAGCAGCGTAACAGGGTACAATCAGCCCCAGCATTTT. It yields the protein CASSVTGYNQPQHF.

The chain has TRBV7-9 and TRBJ1-6; possibly TRBD1 for D (5 bases). Between the trimmed V and J ends, which lost 3 bases and 10 bases, there was a span of 13 bases. This CDR3 contains 14 residues. Germline values: CDR1 SEHNR, CDR2 FQNEAQ (reference sequence). The CDR3: CASSLGGQGSPLHF. For the CDR3, the DNA is TGTGCCAGCAGCTTGGGGGGTCAGGGATCACCCCTCCACTTT.

This chain connects TRBV7-9 to TRBJ2-7; tentatively, D is TRBD1 (6 bases). CDR1 and CDR2 (germline): SEHNR, FQNEAQ (reference sequence). The CDR3 sequence is 12 residues long. V lost 4 bases and J 6 bases, leaving 10 bases between the germline ends. CDR3 sequence (DNA): TGTGCCAGCAGCTCCACAGGGAGCGAGCAGTACTTC. Translated: CASSSTGSEQYF.

V and J are TRBV9 and TRBJ2-3, with TRBD2 as a possible D gene (6 bases). This CDR3 is built from 14 residues. V was trimmed by 0 bases and J by 4 bases, leaving 9 bases between them. The germline V gene encodes CDR1 SGDLS and CDR2 YYNGEE. The CDR3, as DNA: TGTGCCAGCAGCGTAGATGGAGGGGCAGATACGCAGTATTTT. It yields the protein CASSVDGGADTQYF.